This entry lists 7 T cell receptor beta chains sequenced from one sample in a study of shared clonotypes between healthy human individuals. Only in-frame clones appear in the TCRdb table, and some are missing; sequencing was by immunoSEQ multiplex PCR. The sample shows about 2.3 million clones, more than 85% of them seen only once. The sample consisted of naive CD4+ T cells from PBMCs. Subset described: CD45RA+ positively selected. These receptors were collected from a man between 18 and 29 years old in good health. Some clones in this sample may be carry-over from other donors' samples.

As to this clone: The same CDR3 arises from other DNA sequences in this sample as well. This chain links TRBV28 with TRBJ2-1; the match to TRBD2 covers 12 bases. The CDR3 has 15 amino acids. V shed 6 bases, J shed 6 bases, and the junction held 6 bases outside the gene matches. Per germline, CDR1 MDHEN and CDR2 SYDVKM. Here the CDR3 reads CASSLLAGGPNEQFF. Written as DNA, the CDR3 is TGTGCCAGCAGCCTGCTAGCGGGAGGGCCCAATGAGCAGTTCTTC.

This chain joins TRBV4-1 and TRBJ2-3, with 11 bases identical to TRBD2. V dropped 2 bases and J dropped 3; count of bases not matched to a gene: 13. Looked up from germline, CDR1 is MGHRA and CDR2 is YSYEKL. This CDR3 has 19 residues. In DNA form, the CDR3 reads TGCGCCAGCAGCCAATACGCGGGACTAGCGGTTACTAGGACAGATACGCAGTATTTT. Residues: CASSQYAGLAVTRTDTQYF.

The V call is TRBV4-2, the J call TRBJ1-3; the D is unclear. The germline V and J ends were trimmed by 0 bases and 0 bases, with 9 bases remaining between them. Germline V CDR1 and CDR2: LGHNA, YNFKEQ. The length of the CDR3 is 16 residues. Here the CDR3 DNA reads TGTGCCAGCAGCCAAGAGGGCAGTTTCTCTGGAAACACCATATATTTT. This gives the protein CASSQEGSFSGNTIYF.

The chain recombines TRBV7-3 with TRBJ2-3; 9 bases match TRBD2. The CDR3 contains 14 residues. V was pared by 5 bases and J by 4 bases, with 4 bases of the junction left unmatched. The germline V gene encodes CDR1 SGHTA and CDR2 FQGTGA. The DNA for the CDR3 is TGTGCCAGCAGCCTGGGACTAGCTTCAGATACGCAGTATTTT. This gives the protein CASSLGLASDTQYF. The full variable domain, rest sourced from reference TRBV7-3 and TRBJ2-3, is GAGVSQTPSNKVTEKGKYVELRCDPISGHTALYWYRQSLGQGPEFLIYFQGTGAADDSGLPNDRFFAVRPEGSVSTLKIQRTERGDSAVYLCASSLGLASDTQYFGPGTRLTVL.

The V call is TRBV11-1, the J call TRBJ2-5; D is uncertain. Deletions cut 5 bases from V and 5 bases from J, with 9 bases between. The CDR3 runs to 12 residues. The germline V gene has CDR1 SGHAT and CDR2 FQDESV (reference sequence). In DNA, the CDR3 is TGTGCCAGCAGCCGCCCGAGGGAGACCCAGTACTTC. This encodes CASSRPRETQYF. The full variable domain, in which reference TRBV11-1 and TRBJ2-5 provide the parts outside the CDR3, is EAEVAQSPRYKITEKSQAVAFWCDPISGHATLYWYRQILGQGPELLVQFQDESVVDDSQLPKDRFSAERLKGVDSTLKIQPAELGDSAMYLCASSRPRETQYFGPGTRLLVL.

This clone appeared once. The V and J genes are TRBV28 and TRBJ1-2, with 9 nucleotides matching TRBD1. CDR1 is MDHEN, CDR2 SYDVKM, per germline. The CDR3 spans 12 residues. Trimming at V came to 7 bases and at J to 10 bases, leaving 7 bases not matched to a gene. This chain's CDR3 is CASIQTGGTYTF. The CDR3 DNA reads as TGTGCCAGCATCCAGACAGGGGGAACCTACACCTTC.

This chain joins TRBV11-2 and TRBJ2-7, with D hard to call. Germline loops: CDR1 SGHAT, CDR2 FQNNGV. CDR3 length equals 14 residues. With 4 bases removed from V and 3 bases from J, the gap between germline ends came to 13 bases. Written as DNA, the CDR3 is TGTGCCAGCAGCTCTCAAGTGGGGTACTACGAGCAGTACTTC. Residues: CASSSQVGYYEQYF.